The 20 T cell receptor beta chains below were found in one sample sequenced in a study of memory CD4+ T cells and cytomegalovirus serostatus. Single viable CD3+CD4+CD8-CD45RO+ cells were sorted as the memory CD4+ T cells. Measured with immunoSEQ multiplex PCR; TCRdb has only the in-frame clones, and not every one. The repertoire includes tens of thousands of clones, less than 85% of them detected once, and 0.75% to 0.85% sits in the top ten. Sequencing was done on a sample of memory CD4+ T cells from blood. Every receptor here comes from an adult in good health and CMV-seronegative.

The DNA for the CDR3 is TGTGCCACCAGCAGAGCTGCCAGGGGGAAACCGGGCGGAGATACGCAGTATTTT. Protein: CATSRAARGKPGGDTQYF. The V call is TRBV15, the J call TRBJ2-3; the match to TRBD1 covers 7 bases. Per the germline V gene, CDR1 is LNHNV and CDR2 is YYDKDF (reference sequence). The V gene end was trimmed by 1 base and the J gene end by 5 bases; junction bases not matched to a gene: 15. The CDR3 consists of 18 residues.

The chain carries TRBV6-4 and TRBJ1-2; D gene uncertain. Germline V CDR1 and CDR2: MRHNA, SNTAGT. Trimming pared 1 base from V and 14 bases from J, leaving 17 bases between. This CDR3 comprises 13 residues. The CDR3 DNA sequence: TGTGCCAGCAGTGACTTCGGCGGCCGCGTGGTAACCTTC. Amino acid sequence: CASSDFGGRVVTF.

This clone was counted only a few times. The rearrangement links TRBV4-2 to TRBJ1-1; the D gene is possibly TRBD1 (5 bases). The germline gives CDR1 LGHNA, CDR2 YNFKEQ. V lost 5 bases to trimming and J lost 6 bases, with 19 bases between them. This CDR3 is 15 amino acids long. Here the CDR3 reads CASSDAGGRVAEAFF. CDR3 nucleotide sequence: TGTGCCAGCAGCGACGCGGGGGGAAGAGTGGCTGAAGCTTTCTTT.

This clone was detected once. The CDR3 DNA is TGTGCCAGCAGCCAGGGACTTCTAAGCACAGATACGCAGTATTTT. Translated: CASSQGLLSTDTQYF. The rearrangement links TRBV9 to TRBJ2-3; D perhaps matches TRBD2 (6 bases). Trimming cost V 4 bases and J 0 bases, with 12 bases left between them. CDR1 is SGDLS, CDR2 YYNGEE, per germline. The CDR3 has 15 residues.

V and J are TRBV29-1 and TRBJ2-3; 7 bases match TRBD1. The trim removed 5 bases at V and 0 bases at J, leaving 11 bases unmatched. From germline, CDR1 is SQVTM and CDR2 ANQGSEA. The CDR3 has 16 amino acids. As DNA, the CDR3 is TGCAGCGTTCGGACGACAGGGACCACTAGCACAGATACGCAGTATTTT. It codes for CSVRTTGTTSTDTQYF.

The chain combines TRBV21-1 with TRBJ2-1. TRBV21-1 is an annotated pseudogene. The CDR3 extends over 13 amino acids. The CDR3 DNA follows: TGTGCCAGACCCCGGGGCCGACACAATGAGCAGTTCTTC. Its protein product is CARPRGRHNEQFF.

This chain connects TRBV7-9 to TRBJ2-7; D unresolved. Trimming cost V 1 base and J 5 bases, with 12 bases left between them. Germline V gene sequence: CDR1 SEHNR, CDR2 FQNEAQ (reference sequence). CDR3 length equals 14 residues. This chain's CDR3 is CASSLVGDVDEQYF. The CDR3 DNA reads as TGTGCCAGCAGCTTAGTCGGAGATGTGGACGAGCAGTACTTC. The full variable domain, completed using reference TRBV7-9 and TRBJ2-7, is DTGVSQNPRHKITKRGQNVTFRCDPISEHNRLYWYRQTLGQGPEFLTYFQNEAQLEKSRLLSDRFSAERPKGSFSTLEIQRTEQGDSAMYLCASSLVGDVDEQYFGPGTRLTVT.

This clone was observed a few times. CDR3 sequence reads: CASCRGQGPYEQYF. CDR3 DNA: TGTGCCAGCTGCCGGGGACAGGGGCCCTACGAGCAGTACTTC. The chain links TRBV6-4 to TRBJ2-7; 10 bases match TRBD1. From germline, CDR1 is MRHNA and CDR2 SNTAGT. V was pared by 8 bases and J by 2 bases, with 6 bases of the junction left unmatched. The CDR3 has 14 amino acids.

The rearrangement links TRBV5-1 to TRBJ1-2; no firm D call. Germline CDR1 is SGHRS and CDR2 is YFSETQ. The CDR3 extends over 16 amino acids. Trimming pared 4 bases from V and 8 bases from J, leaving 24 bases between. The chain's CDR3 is CASSMDGPLTSGGYTF. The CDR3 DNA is TGCGCCAGCAGCATGGACGGACCACTGACCTCGGGGGGCTACACCTTC.

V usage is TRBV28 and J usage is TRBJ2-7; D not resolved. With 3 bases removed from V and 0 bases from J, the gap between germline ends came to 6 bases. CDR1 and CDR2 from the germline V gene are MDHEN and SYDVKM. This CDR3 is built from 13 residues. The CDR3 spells CASSFSPSYEQYF. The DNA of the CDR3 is TGTGCCAGCAGTTTTTCCCCCTCCTACGAGCAGTACTTC. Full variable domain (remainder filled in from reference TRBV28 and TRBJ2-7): DVKVTQSSRYLVKRTGEKVFLECVQDMDHENMFWYRQDPGLGLRLIYFSYDVKMKEKGDIPEGYSVSREKKERFSLILESASTNQTSMYLCASSFSPSYEQYFGPGTRLTVT.

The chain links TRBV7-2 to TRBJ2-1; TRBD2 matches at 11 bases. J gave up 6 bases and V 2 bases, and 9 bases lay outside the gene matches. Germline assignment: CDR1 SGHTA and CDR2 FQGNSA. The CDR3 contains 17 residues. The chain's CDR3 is CASSLNLLAGASNEQFF. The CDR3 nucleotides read TGTGCCAGCAGCTTAAACCTACTAGCGGGGGCCTCCAATGAGCAGTTCTTC.

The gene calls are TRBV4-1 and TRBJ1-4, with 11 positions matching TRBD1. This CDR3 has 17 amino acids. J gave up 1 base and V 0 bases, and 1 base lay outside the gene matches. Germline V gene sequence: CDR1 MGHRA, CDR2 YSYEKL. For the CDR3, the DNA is TGCGCCAGCAGCCAAGACGGGACAGGGGGAACTAATGAAAAACTGTTTTTT. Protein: CASSQDGTGGTNEKLFF.

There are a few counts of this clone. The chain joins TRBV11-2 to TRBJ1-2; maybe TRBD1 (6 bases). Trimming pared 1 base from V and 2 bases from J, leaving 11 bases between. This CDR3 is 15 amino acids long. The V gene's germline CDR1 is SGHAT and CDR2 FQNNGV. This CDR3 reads CASSLGQAGNYGYTF. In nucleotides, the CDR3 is TGTGCCAGCAGCTTAGGACAGGCGGGAAACTATGGCTACACCTTC.

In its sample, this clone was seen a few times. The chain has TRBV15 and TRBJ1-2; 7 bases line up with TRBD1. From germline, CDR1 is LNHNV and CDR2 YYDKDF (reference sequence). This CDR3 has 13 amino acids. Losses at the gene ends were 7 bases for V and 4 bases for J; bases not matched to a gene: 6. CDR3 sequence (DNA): TGTGCCACCAAACCTCGGGACAGCTATGGCTACACCTTC. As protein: CATKPRDSYGYTF.

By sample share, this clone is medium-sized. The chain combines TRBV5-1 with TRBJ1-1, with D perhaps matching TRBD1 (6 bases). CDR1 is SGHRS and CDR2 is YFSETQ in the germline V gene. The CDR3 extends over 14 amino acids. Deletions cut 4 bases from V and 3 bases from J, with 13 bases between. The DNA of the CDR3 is TGCGCCAGCAGCCCGAACAGGGTAGACACTGAAGCTTTCTTT. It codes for CASSPNRVDTEAFF.

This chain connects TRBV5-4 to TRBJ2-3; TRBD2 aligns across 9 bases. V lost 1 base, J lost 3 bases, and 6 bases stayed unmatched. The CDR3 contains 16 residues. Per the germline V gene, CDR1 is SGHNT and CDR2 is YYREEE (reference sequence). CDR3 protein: CASSLSPTSGTDTQYF. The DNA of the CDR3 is TGTGCCAGCAGCTTGTCGCCGACTAGCGGTACAGATACGCAGTATTTT.

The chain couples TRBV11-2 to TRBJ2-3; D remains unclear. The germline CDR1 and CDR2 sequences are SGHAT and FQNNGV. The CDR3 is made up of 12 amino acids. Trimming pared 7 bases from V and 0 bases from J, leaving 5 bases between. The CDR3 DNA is TGTGCCAGCACTTCGAGCACAGATACGCAGTATTTT. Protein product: CASTSSTDTQYF.

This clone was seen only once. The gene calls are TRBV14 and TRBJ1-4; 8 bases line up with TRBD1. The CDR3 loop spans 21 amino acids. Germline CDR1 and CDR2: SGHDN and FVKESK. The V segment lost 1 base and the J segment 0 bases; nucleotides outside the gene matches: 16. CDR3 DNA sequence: TGTGCCAGCAGCCAAGTGTTCGAATCGAGACAGGGGACGCCAACTAATGAAAAACTGTTTTTT. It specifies CASSQVFESRQGTPTNEKLFF.

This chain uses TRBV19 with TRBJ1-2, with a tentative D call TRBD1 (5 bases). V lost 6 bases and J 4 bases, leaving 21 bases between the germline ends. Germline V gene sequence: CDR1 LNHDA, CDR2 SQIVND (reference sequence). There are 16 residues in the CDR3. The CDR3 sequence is CASSLNPPTGLYGYTF. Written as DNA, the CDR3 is TGTGCCAGTAGCCTCAACCCCCCCACAGGTCTCTATGGCTACACCTTC.

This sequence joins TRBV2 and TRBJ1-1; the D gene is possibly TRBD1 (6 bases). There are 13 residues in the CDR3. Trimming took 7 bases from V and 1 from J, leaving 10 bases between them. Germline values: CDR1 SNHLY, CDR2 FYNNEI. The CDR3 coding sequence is TGTGCCAGCAAGCCACAGGGGAACACTGAAGCTTTCTTT. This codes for CASKPQGNTEAFF.